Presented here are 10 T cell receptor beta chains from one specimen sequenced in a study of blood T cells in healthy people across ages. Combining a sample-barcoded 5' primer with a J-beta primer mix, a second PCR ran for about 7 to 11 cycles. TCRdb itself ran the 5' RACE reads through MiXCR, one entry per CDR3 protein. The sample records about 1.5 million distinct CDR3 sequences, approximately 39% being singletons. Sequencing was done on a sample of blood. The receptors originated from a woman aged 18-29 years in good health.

The CDR3, as DNA: TGCAGTGCTAGGAGACAGAGTTTTGAAAAACTGTTTTTT. Encoded protein: CSARRQSFEKLFF. The genes are TRBV20-1 and TRBJ1-4; D is perhaps TRBD1 (5 bases). V was cut by 3 bases and J by 7 bases, with 12 bases left in between. In germline, CDR1 is DFQATT, CDR2 SNEGSKA (reference sequence). This CDR3 contains 13 residues.

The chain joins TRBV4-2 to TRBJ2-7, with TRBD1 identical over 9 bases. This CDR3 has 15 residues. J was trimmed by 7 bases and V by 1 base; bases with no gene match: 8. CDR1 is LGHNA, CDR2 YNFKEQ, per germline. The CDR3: CASSQGPRTGVEQYF. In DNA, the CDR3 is TGTGCCAGCAGCCAAGGACCCCGGACAGGGGTAGAGCAGTACTTC.

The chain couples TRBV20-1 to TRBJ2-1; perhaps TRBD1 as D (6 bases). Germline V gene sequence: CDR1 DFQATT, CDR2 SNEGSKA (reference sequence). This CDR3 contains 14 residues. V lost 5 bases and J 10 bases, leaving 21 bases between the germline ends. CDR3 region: CSASRVPQGTEQFF. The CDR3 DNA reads TGCAGTGCTTCCAGAGTACCACAGGGTACCGAGCAGTTCTTC.

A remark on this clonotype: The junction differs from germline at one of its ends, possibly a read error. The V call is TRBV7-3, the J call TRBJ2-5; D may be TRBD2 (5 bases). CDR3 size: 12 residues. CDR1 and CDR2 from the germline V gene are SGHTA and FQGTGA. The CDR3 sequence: CATSLNRGGQYF. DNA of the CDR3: TGTGCCACCAGCTTAAACCGGGGTGGGCAGTACTTC.

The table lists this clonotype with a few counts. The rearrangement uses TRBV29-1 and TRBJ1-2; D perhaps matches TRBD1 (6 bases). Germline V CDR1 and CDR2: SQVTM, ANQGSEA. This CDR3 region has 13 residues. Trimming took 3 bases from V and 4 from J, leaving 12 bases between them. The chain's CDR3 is CSVEGRGGYGYTF. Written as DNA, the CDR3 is TGCAGCGTTGAGGGCAGGGGTGGCTATGGCTACACCTTC. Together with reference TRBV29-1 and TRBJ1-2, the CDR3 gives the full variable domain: SAVISQKPSRDICQRGTSLTIQCQVDSQVTMMFWYRQQPGQSLTLIATANQGSEATYESGFVIDKFPISRPNLTFSTLTVSNMSPEDSSIYLCSVEGRGGYGYTFGSGTRLTVV.

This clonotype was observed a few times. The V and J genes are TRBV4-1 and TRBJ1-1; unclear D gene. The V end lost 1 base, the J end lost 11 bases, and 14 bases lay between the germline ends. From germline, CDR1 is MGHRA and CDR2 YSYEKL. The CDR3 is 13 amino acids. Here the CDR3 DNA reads TGCGCCAGCAGCCAAGTGGCAGGTCCGGAGGCTTTCTTT. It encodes CASSQVAGPEAFF.

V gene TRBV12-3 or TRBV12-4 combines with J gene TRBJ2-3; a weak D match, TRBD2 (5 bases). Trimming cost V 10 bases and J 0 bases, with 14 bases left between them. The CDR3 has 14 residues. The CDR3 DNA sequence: TGTGCCACCCGCACCGGGGTTAGCACAGATACGCAGTATTTT. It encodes CATRTGVSTDTQYF.

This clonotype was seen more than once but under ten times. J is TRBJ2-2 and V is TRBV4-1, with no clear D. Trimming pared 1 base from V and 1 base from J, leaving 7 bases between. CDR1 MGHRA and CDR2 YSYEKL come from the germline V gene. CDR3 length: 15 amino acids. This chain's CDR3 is CASSQGPVNTGELFF. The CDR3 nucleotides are TGCGCCAGCAGCCAAGGGCCGGTGAACACCGGGGAGCTGTTTTTT.

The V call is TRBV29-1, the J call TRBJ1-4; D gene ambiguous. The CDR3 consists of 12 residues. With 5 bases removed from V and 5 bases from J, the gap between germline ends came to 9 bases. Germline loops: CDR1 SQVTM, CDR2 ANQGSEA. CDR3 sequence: CSVLAPNEKLFF. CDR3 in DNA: TGCAGCGTTCTGGCACCAAATGAAAAACTGTTTTTT.

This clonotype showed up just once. As DNA, the CDR3 is TGCGCCAGCAGCTTGGGGGGCGGGGTTGGTCAGCCCCAGCATTTT. This encodes CASSLGGGVGQPQHF. This chain links TRBV5-1 with TRBJ1-5; D possibly corresponds to TRBD1 (5 bases). V lost 0 bases and J 6 bases, leaving 13 bases between the germline ends. This CDR3 spans 15 amino acids. The germline CDR1 and CDR2 sequences are SGHRS and YFSETQ.